Presented here are 12 T cell receptor beta chains from one specimen sequenced in a study of T cell repertoires in cytomegalovirus infection. The antigens these receptors bind are not known. TCRdb passed the reads through MiXCR, listing each CDR3 protein once. There are more than 85,000 distinct CDR3 sequences in the sample; around 29% occur only once, and 80% to 85% lies in the top ten. This specimen consisted of CD8+ T cells from cultured PBMCs, obtained from culture after CMV antigen stimulation. These receptor sequences come from a human donor in good health (CMV status not recorded). Some clones in this sample may be carry-over from other donors' samples.

This chain uses TRBV10-3 with TRBJ1-1; D might be TRBD1 (6 bases). Trimming took off 0 bases at V and 0 bases at J, with 11 bases between the two ends. The germline gives CDR1 ENHRY, CDR2 SYGVKD. The CDR3 is 16 residues long. CDR3 loop: CAISESRGGMNTEAFF. The CDR3 region has the DNA TGTGCCATCAGTGAGTCAAGGGGGGGAATGAACACTGAAGCTTTCTTT.

This clonotype showed up just a few times. V and J are TRBV7-6 and TRBJ2-1; TRBD2 matches 8 bases. CDR1 SGHVS and CDR2 FNYEAQ come from the germline V gene. Germline trimming cut 4 bases from V and 0 bases from J; bases unmatched to any gene: 11. CDR3 length: 18 residues. CDR3 loop: CASSSGTRGYNSYNEQFF. DNA for the CDR3: TGTGCCAGCAGCTCGGGGACTAGGGGGTACAACTCCTACAATGAGCAGTTCTTC.

DNA of the CDR3: TGCAGTGCTAGTGACGGGACTAGTCGGACAGATACGCAGTATTTT. Translation: CSASDGTSRTDTQYF. The genes are TRBV20-1 and TRBJ2-3; 8 nucleotides agree with TRBD2. The germline V gene encodes CDR1 DFQATT and CDR2 SNEGSKA (reference sequence). The CDR3 runs 15 residues. The V segment lost 3 bases and the J segment 3 bases; nucleotides outside the gene matches: 8.

The sample holds a few counts of this clonotype. The chain recombines TRBV27 with TRBJ2-3, with D possibly TRBD2 on 6 matching bases. Germline V CDR1 and CDR2: MNHEY, SMNVEV (reference sequence). V was shortened by 0 bases and J by 2 bases, with 9 bases between the two germline ends. The CDR3 covers 15 residues. For the CDR3, the DNA is TGTGCCAGCAGTTTATCGGCGGGATTCACAGATACGCAGTATTTT. Translated: CASSLSAGFTDTQYF.

This clonotype was counted only a few times. The V call is TRBV9, the J call TRBJ2-3; D is unresolved. This CDR3 comprises 13 residues. V was pared by 4 bases and J by 2 bases, with 8 bases between. Germline V CDR1 and CDR2: SGDLS, YYNGEE. The CDR3 DNA follows: TGTGCCAGCAGCTTGATGGACACAGATACGCAGTATTTT. Encoded protein: CASSLMDTDTQYF.

This clonotype has a handful of counts. V is TRBV7-6 and J is TRBJ2-3, with D unclear. Trimming shortened V by 1 base and J by 2 bases, and 7 bases separated the two germline ends. CDR1 is SGHVS and CDR2 is FNYEAQ in the germline V gene. CDR3 size: 14 residues. CDR3 protein: CASSLDRHTDTQYF. CDR3 coding DNA: TGTGCCAGCAGCTTAGACAGACACACAGATACGCAGTATTTT.

Concerning this clonotype: The junction does not match germline at one end; this may be a read error. The genes are TRBV28 and TRBJ1-1; 7 nucleotides agree with TRBD1. This CDR3 has 12 residues. Germline values: CDR1 MDHEN, CDR2 SYDVKM. The CDR3 nucleotides read TGTGCCAGCAACAGGGGTGGCACTGGAGCTTTCTTT. Its protein is CASNRGGTGAFF.

The chain couples TRBV11-2 to TRBJ2-1; 9 bases map to TRBD2. Looked up from germline, CDR1 is SGHAT and CDR2 is FQNNGV. The CDR3 loop spans 19 amino acids. Trimming at V came to 5 bases and at J to 3 bases, leaving 17 bases not matched to a gene. The CDR3 nucleotides read TGTGCCAGCAGCCCCGGGACTAGCCAACCCCGGGGGAACTACAATGAGCAGTTCTTC. It codes for CASSPGTSQPRGNYNEQFF.

There are a few counts of this clonotype. The chain carries TRBV14 and TRBJ1-2; D perhaps matches TRBD1 (5 bases). Per germline, CDR1 SGHDN and CDR2 FVKESK. The CDR3 sequence is 17 residues long. The germline V and J ends were trimmed by 0 bases and 0 bases, with 14 bases remaining between them. CDR3 loop: CASSQDPLQETNYGYTF. DNA of the CDR3: TGTGCCAGCAGCCAAGATCCCTTACAGGAGACTAACTATGGCTACACCTTC.

As for this clonotype: The junction departs from the called germline gene at one end, perhaps through a read error. The V gene is TRBV5-6, the J gene TRBJ1-3; 7 bases are shared with TRBD1. Germline assignment: CDR1 SGHDT and CDR2 YYEEEE. This CDR3 region has 15 residues. This CDR3 reads CASNLGAGQVDTIYF. In DNA, the CDR3 is TGTGCCAGCAACTTGGGGGCCGGACAGGTGGACACCATATATTTT.

In this sample, this clonotype turned up many times. V usage is TRBV7-9 and J usage is TRBJ1-2; D is unresolved. V lost 5 bases and J 4 bases, leaving 17 bases between the germline ends. The CDR3 is made up of 15 amino acids. Germline V gene lookup returns CDR1 SEHNR and CDR2 FQNEAQ (reference sequence). Written as DNA, the CDR3 is TGTGCCAGCAGCCAAGTAACAGCACCTATCTATGGCTACACCTTC. This sequence encodes CASSQVTAPIYGYTF. The whole variable domain, filled in from reference TRBV7-9 and TRBJ1-2, reads DTGVSQNPRHKITKRGQNVTFRCDPISEHNRLYWYRQTLGQGPEFLTYFQNEAQLEKSRLLSDRFSAERPKGSFSTLEIQRTEQGDSAMYLCASSQVTAPIYGYTFGSGTRLTVV.

This clonotype was detected only a few times. This chain links TRBV7-9 with TRBJ2-1, with D possibly being TRBD2 (6 bases). CDR1 is SEHNR and CDR2 is FQNEAQ in the germline V gene (reference sequence). There are 14 residues in the CDR3. V was trimmed by 5 bases and J by 5 bases, leaving 13 bases between them. CDR3 sequence: CASSAVGGDNEQFF. CDR3 nucleotides: TGTGCCAGCAGCGCTGTGGGGGGTGACAATGAGCAGTTCTTC.